The 14 T cell receptor beta chains below all came from one sample that was sequenced in a study of early T cells in non-severe SARS-CoV-2 infection. MiXCR, run by TCRdb on the 5' RACE reads, gives a single entry per CDR3 protein. The profile shows tens of thousands of distinct CDR3 sequences, 10% to 15% of them singletons. Sequencing was carried out using whole blood. These receptors originate from an adult who was a healthcare worker with PCR-confirmed SARS-CoV-2 infection or an uninfected control (not recorded which).

This clonotype showed up many times. The genes are TRBV29-1 and TRBJ2-6; unclear D gene. From germline, CDR1 is SQVTM and CDR2 ANQGSEA. V was clipped by 1 base and J by 4 bases, with 8 bases between them. The CDR3 consists of 14 residues. CDR3 nucleotides: TGCAGCGTTGAAGTCTGGCCAGGGGCCAACGTCCTGACTTTC. Its translation is CSVEVWPGANVLTF. The full variable domain, its missing parts supplied by reference TRBV29-1 and TRBJ2-6, is SAVISQKPSRDICQRGTSLTIQCQVDSQVTMMFWYRQQPGQSLTLIATANQGSEATYESGFVIDKFPISRPNLTFSTLTVSNMSPEDSSIYLCSVEVWPGANVLTFGAGSRLTVL.

This clonotype has at least ten counts. The V call is TRBV7-8, the J call TRBJ2-2; TRBD1 agrees at 11 bases. The trim removed 3 bases at V and 6 bases at J, leaving 6 bases unmatched. CDR1 SGHVS and CDR2 FQNEAQ come from the germline V gene. This CDR3 is 16 amino acids long. CDR3 in amino acids: CASSLGPGQGAGELFF. Here the CDR3 DNA reads TGTGCCAGCAGCTTGGGCCCGGGACAGGGGGCCGGGGAGCTGTTTTTT. The full variable domain, completed using reference TRBV7-8 and TRBJ2-2, is GAGVSQSPRYKVAKRGQDVALRCDPISGHVSLFWYQQALGQGPEFLTYFQNEAQLDKSGLPSDRFFAERPEGSVSTLKIQRTQQEDSAVYLCASSLGPGQGAGELFFGEGSRLTVL.

This clonotype was picked up many times. The chain uses TRBV7-2 and TRBJ2-3; 8 bases agree with TRBD2. This CDR3 is 17 amino acids long. The germline gives CDR1 SGHTA, CDR2 FQGNSA. Trimming at V came to 4 bases and at J to 4 bases, leaving 13 bases not matched to a gene. The CDR3 sequence: CASSYPGGRGPADTQYF. The CDR3, as DNA: TGTGCCAGCAGCTACCCGGGGGGGCGGGGTCCCGCAGATACGCAGTATTTT.

The table lists this clonotype with many counts. This rearrangement joins TRBV19 to TRBJ2-7; 8 bases are a match to TRBD1. The CDR3 totals 13 residues. With V trimmed by 10 bases and J by 0 bases, 5 bases remained unmatched. Germline values: CDR1 LNHDA, CDR2 SQIVND (reference sequence). CDR3 DNA: TGTGCCACTAGACAGGGGTCCTCCTACGAGCAGTACTTC. This sequence encodes CATRQGSSYEQYF.

This clonotype appeared many times. J is TRBJ1-3 and V is TRBV7-3; 7 positions agree with TRBD1. CDR1 and CDR2 (germline): SGHTA, FQGTGA. The CDR3 loop spans 16 amino acids. V dropped 5 bases and J dropped 6; count of bases not matched to a gene: 13. Written as DNA, the CDR3 is TGTGCCAGCAGCGCGGGGGACAGTCCGACGGAAAACACCATATATTTT. This encodes CASSAGDSPTENTIYF.

The J gene is TRBJ2-3, the V gene TRBV4-2, with D perhaps matching TRBD1 or TRBD2 (5 bases each). V was cut by 1 base and J by 1 base, with 21 bases left in between. The CDR3 loop spans 19 amino acids. Germline CDR1 is LGHNA and CDR2 is YNFKEQ. The CDR3 coding sequence is TGTGCCAGCAGCCAAGCTTCAACCGGATGGGACGGCGGCACAGATACGCAGTATTTT. Protein sequence: CASSQASTGWDGGTDTQYF.

This clonotype came up many times. The chain couples TRBV29-1 to TRBJ1-2; D not certain. Looked up from germline, CDR1 is SQVTM and CDR2 is ANQGSEA. The CDR3 length is 14 residues. Trimming took 1 base from V and 2 from J, leaving 11 bases between them. Here the CDR3 DNA reads TGCAGCGTTGAAGGCGGCAGACTCAACTATGGCTACACCTTC. This translates into CSVEGGRLNYGYTF.

This clonotype occurred many times. J is TRBJ2-2 and V is TRBV13; tentatively, D is TRBD1 or TRBD2 (5 bases each). Germline V gene data show CDR1 as PRHDT and CDR2 as FYEKMQ (reference sequence). This CDR3 region has 14 residues. Trimming removed 6 bases at V and 6 bases at J, with 14 bases between. This chain's CDR3 is CASRETTGAGELFF. The CDR3 nucleotides are TGTGCCAGCAGAGAGACTACAGGAGCCGGGGAGCTGTTTTTT.

Many counts were recorded for this clonotype. The chain is built from TRBV19 and TRBJ2-3; D is possibly TRBD2 (6 bases). Germline values: CDR1 LNHDA, CDR2 SQIVND (reference sequence). V shed 6 bases and J shed 3 bases, with 19 bases lying between them. The CDR3 length is 16 residues. As DNA, the CDR3 is TGTGCCAGTAGCCCCTGGATACCAGGGACTACAGATACGCAGTATTTT. Its translation is CASSPWIPGTTDTQYF.

There are a few counts of this clonotype. The CDR3 DNA reads TGTGCCAGCAGTAAGAGCACAGAAGAGACCCAGTACTTC. Its translation is CASSKSTEETQYF. The rearrangement joins TRBV12-3 or TRBV12-4 to TRBJ2-5; no clear D gene. The CDR3 runs 13 residues. Trimming took 5 bases from V and 3 from J, leaving 10 bases between them.

This clonotype was observed at least ten times. V usage is TRBV29-1 and J usage is TRBJ1-1; no clear D gene. The V end lost 1 base, the J end lost 5 bases, and 8 bases lay between the germline ends. This CDR3 comprises 12 residues. Germline assignment: CDR1 SQVTM and CDR2 ANQGSEA. Here the CDR3 reads CSVEGLDTEAFF. In DNA, the CDR3 is TGCAGCGTTGAAGGTTTGGATACTGAAGCTTTCTTT. Combining the CDR3 with reference TRBV29-1 and TRBJ1-1 gives the whole variable domain SAVISQKPSRDICQRGTSLTIQCQVDSQVTMMFWYRQQPGQSLTLIATANQGSEATYESGFVIDKFPISRPNLTFSTLTVSNMSPEDSSIYLCSVEGLDTEAFFGQGTRLTVV.

This clonotype came up many times. The chain carries TRBV20-1 and TRBJ2-7; 8 bases are shared with TRBD1. CDR3 length equals 15 residues. J lost 0 bases, V lost 3 bases, and 7 bases had no gene match. In germline, CDR1 is DFQATT, CDR2 SNEGSKA (reference sequence). The CDR3, as DNA: TGCAGTGCTAGTGGGACAGGCGAAACCTCCTACGAGCAGTACTTC. It codes for CSASGTGETSYEQYF.

Ten or more counts support this clonotype. J is TRBJ2-5 and V is TRBV20-1; D is unresolved. The germline gives CDR1 DFQATT, CDR2 SNEGSKA (reference sequence). Between the trimmed V and J ends, which lost 1 base and 4 bases, there was a span of 10 bases. This CDR3 region has 13 residues. The CDR3 reads CSARGWGLETQYF. CDR3 coding DNA: TGCAGTGCTAGAGGATGGGGATTAGAGACCCAGTACTTC.

This clonotype was counted ten times or more. The rearrangement links TRBV11-2 to TRBJ1-5; D is possibly TRBD1 (6 bases). From germline, CDR1 is SGHAT and CDR2 FQNNGV. Trimming stripped 2 bases from V and 2 bases from J, with 13 bases between. This CDR3 spans 16 amino acids. The CDR3 bases are TGTGCCAGCAGCTTATCGGGCAGGGGTGGCAATCAGCCCCAGCATTTT. Protein product: CASSLSGRGGNQPQHF.